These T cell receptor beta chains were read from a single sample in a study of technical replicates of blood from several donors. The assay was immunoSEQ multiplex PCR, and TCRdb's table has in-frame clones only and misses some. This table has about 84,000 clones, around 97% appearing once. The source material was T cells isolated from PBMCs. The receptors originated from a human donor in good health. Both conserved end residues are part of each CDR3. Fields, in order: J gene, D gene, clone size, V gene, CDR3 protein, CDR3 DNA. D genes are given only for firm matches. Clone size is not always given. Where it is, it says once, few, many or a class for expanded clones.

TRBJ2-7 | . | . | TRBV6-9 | CASSYRPKGPRGEQYF | TGTGCCAGCAGTTATCGTCCAAAGGGTCCGCGAGGGGAGCAGTACTTC
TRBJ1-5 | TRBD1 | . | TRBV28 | CASSLWDRGRESNQPQHF | TGTGCCAGCAGTTTATGGGACAGGGGGCGCGAGTCGAATCAGCCCCAGCATTTT
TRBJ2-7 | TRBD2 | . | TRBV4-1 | CASSQDRGGVEQYF | TGCGCCAGCAGCCAGGATAGGGGAGGGGTCGAGCAGTACTTC
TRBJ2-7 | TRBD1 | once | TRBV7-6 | CASSLGQGLSDEQYF | TGTGCCAGCAGCTTGGGACAGGGGCTTTCGGACGAGCAGTACTTC
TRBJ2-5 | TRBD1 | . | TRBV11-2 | CASSRGTGQETQYF | TGTGCCAGCAGTCGAGGGACAGGGCAAGAGACCCAGTACTTC
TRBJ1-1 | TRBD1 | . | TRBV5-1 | CASSFGYRGFEDTEAFF | TGCGCCAGCAGCTTTGGGTACAGGGGATTCGAGGACACTGAAGCTTTCTTT
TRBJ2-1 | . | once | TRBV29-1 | CSVESRNTNEQFF | TGCAGCGTTGAATCACGAAACACAAATGAGCAGTTCTTC
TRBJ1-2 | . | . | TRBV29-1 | CSISSAREGYTF | TGCAGCATTTCATCTGCCCGGGAGGGCTACACCTTC
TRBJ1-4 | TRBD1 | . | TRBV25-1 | CASSEEGQGQKLFF | TGTGCCAGCAGTGAGGAGGGACAGGGTCAAAAACTGTTTTTT
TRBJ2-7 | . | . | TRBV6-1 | CASSELPVTAYEQYF | TGTGCCAGCAGTGAATTACCCGTGACAGCCTACGAGCAGTACTTC
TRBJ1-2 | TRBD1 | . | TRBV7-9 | CASTLGGRGYTF | TGTGCCAGCACCCTAGGGGGCCGTGGCTACACCTTC
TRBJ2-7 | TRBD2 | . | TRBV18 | CASSPKRGRSGEQYF | TGTGCCAGCTCACCCAAGCGGGGAAGGTCGGGCGAGCAGTACTTC
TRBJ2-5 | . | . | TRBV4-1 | CASSQVTTGSTQYF | TGCGCCAGCAGCCAAGTTACGACAGGTTCGACCCAGTACTTC
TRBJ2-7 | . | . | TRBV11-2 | CASSLFSGLYEQYF | TGTGCCAGCAGCTTATTTTCGGGACTCTACGAGCAGTACTTC
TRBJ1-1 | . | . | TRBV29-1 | CSVQGWNTEAFF | TGCAGCGTTCAGGGGTGGAACACTGAAGCTTTCTTT
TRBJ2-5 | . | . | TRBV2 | CASSVIETQYF | TGTGCCAGCAGTGTAATTGAGACCCAGTACTTC
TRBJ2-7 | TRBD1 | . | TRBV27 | CASSWDRGYEQYF | TGTGCCAGCAGTTGGGACAGGGGGTACGAGCAGTACTTC
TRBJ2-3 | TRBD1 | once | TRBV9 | CASGDRATDTQYF | TGTGCCAGCGGGGACAGGGCCACAGATACGCAGTATTTT
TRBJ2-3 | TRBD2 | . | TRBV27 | CATNLIQPGLAGGRGTDTQYF | TGTGCCACCAATTTAATCCAACCCGGGCTAGCGGGAGGAAGGGGCACAGATACGCAGTATTTT
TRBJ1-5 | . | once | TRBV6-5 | CASSQTGAGPQHF | TGTGCCAGCAGCCAGACAGGCGCGGGGCCCCAGCATTTT
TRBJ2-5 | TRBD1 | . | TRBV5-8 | CASSRQGAVQETQYF | TGTGCCAGCAGCCGACAGGGGGCCGTTCAAGAGACCCAGTACTTC
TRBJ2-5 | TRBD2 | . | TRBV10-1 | CASSISGTETQYF | TGCGCCAGCAGTATTAGCGGGACTGAGACCCAGTACTTC
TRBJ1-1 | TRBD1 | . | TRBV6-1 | CASSDLAGQGSTEAFF | TGTGCCAGCAGTGATTTAGCGGGACAGGGGAGCACTGAAGCTTTCTTT
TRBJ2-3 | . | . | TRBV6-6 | CASTLHPAGYTDTQYF | TGTGCCAGCACCCTACATCCGGCGGGGTACACAGATACGCAGTATTTT